The rows below give T cell receptor beta chains drawn from one sample of a study of T-cell reconstitution after alpha-beta-depleted transplantation in children. TCRdb re-called the PCR reads with MiXCR, one entry per CDR3 protein. Among about 270,000 distinct CDR3 sequences listed, almost 10% were seen once. The starting material was PBMCs from the stem cell graft donor, obtained from the stem cell graft. Receptor source: a human donor who donated a stem cell graft to a child with SCID. Each CDR3 is given without its conserved first and last residue.

V gene	J gene	CDR3 protein
TRBV7-9	TRBJ2-5	ASSLSGEETQY
TRBV3-1	TRBJ2-1	ASSQDSGNSYNEQF
TRBV2	TRBJ2-3	ASRTWTGAADTQY
TRBV10-3	TRBJ2-3	AISGLAGDDTDTQY
TRBV5-1	TRBJ2-2	ASSSGTLANTGELF
TRBV18	TRBJ2-3	ASSPLGQGAGTDTQY
TRBV27	TRBJ2-7	ASSSPTPASRPYEQY
TRBV10-3	TRBJ1-1	AISTLGGDNTEAF
TRBV6-1	TRBJ2-3	ASSPTGGRDTQY
TRBV12-3/TRBV12-4	TRBJ1-1	ASRPLGQSTEAF
TRBV6-5	TRBJ2-3	ASSSLANSQY
TRBV5-1	TRBJ2-3	ASSMGQTDTQY
TRBV3-1	TRBJ2-1	ASSQRGGSQF
TRBV6-5	TRBJ1-2	ASSDRGYGYT
TRBV12-3/TRBV12-4	TRBJ2-7	ASSLGRGASYEQY
TRBV6-4	TRBJ1-1	ASSKYGDTEAF
TRBV7-2	TRBJ1-2	ASSLFRIGGYT